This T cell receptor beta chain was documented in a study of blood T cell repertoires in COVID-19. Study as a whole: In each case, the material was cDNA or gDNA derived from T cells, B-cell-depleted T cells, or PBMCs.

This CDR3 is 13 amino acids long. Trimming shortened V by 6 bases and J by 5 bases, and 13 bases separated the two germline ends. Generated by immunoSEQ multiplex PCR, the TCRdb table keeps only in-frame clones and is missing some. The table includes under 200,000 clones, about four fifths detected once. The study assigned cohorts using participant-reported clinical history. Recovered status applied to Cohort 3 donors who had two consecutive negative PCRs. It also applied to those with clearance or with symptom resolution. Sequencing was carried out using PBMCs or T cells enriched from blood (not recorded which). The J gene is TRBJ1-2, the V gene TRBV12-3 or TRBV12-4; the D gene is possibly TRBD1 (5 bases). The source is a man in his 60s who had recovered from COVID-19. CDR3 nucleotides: TGTGCCAGCAGAAATTCGGGGGGATATGGCTACACCTTC. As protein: CASRNSGGYGYTF.